The next 3 T cell receptor beta chains were all read from a single sample in a study of blood T cell repertoires in COVID-19. Data came from immunoSEQ multiplex PCR; TCRdb stores just in-frame clones and leaves some out. This sample has a few hundred thousand clones, with 75% to 85% found just once. Sequenced sample: PBMCs or T cells enriched from blood (not recorded which). Every receptor here comes from a man aged 35 to 55 who had recovered from COVID-19.

The chain links TRBV4-2 to TRBJ1-2; no clear D gene. Trimming shortened V by 0 bases and J by 4 bases, and 12 bases separated the two germline ends. This CDR3 is 15 amino acids long. Germline V gene data show CDR1 as LGHNA and CDR2 as YNFKEQ. Here the CDR3 reads CASSQDNTGSYGYTF. CDR3 in DNA: TGTGCCAGCAGCCAAGATAATACGGGATCCTATGGCTACACCTTC.

This clone was counted a single time. The chain recombines TRBV5-4 with TRBJ2-1; TRBD2 aligns across 10 bases. Trimming removed 1 base from V and 9 bases from J; junction bases left unmatched: 7. The CDR3 consists of 15 residues. CDR1 is SGHNT, CDR2 YYREEE, per germline (reference sequence). The CDR3 sequence: CASSLKLAGVSEQFF. In DNA form, the CDR3 reads TGTGCCAGCAGCTTGAAGCTAGCGGGAGTCAGTGAGCAGTTCTTC.

The rearrangement links TRBV12-5 to TRBJ2-1; 12 nucleotides match TRBD2. V lost 7 bases to trimming and J lost 4 bases; unmatched junction nucleotides: 11. CDR3 size: 17 residues. The germline CDR1 and CDR2 sequences are LGHNT and FRNRAP. CDR3 residues: CASAVLWTSGVYNEQFF. CDR3 bases: TGTGCTAGTGCGGTGTTGTGGACTAGCGGGGTTTACAATGAGCAGTTCTTC.